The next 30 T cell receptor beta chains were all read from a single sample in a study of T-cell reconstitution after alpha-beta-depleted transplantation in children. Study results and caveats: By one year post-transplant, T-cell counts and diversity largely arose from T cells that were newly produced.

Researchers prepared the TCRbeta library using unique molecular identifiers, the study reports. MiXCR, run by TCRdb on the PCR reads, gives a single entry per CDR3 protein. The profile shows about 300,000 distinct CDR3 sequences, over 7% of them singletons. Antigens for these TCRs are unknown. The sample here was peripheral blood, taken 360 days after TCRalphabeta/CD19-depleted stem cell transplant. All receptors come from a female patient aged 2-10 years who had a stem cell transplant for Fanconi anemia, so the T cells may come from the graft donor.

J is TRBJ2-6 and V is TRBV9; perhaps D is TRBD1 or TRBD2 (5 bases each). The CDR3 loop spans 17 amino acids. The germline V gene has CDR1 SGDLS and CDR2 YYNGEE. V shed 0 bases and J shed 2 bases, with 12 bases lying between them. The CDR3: CASSVADGAAGANVLTF. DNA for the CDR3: TGTGCCAGCAGCGTAGCCGACGGGGCAGCTGGGGCCAACGTCCTGACTTTC. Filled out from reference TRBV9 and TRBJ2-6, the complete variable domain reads DSGVTQTPKHLITATGQRVTLRCSPRSGDLSVYWYQQSLDQGLQFLIQYYNGEERAKGNILERFSAQQFPDLHSELNLSSLELGDSALYFCASSVADGAAGANVLTFGAGSRLTVL.

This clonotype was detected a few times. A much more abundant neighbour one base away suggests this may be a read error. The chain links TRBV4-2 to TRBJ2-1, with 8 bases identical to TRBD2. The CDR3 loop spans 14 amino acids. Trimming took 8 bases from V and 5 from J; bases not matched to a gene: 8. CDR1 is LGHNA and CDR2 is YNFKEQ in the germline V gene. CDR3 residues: CASGPGTRDNEQFF. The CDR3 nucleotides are TGTGCCAGCGGCCCCGGGACTAGGGACAATGAGCAGTTCTTC.

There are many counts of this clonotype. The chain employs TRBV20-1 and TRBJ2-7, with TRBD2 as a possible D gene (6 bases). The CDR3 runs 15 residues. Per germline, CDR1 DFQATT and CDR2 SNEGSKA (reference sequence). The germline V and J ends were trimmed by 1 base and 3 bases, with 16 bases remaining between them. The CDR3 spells CSARVSTRRGYEQYF. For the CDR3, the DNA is TGCAGTGCTAGAGTTTCGACTAGAAGGGGCTACGAGCAGTACTTC.

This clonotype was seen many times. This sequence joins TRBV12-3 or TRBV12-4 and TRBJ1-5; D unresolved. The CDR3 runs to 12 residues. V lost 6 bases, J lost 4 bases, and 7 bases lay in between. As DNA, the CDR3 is TGTGCCAGCAGCTTGGCGAATCAGCCCCAGCATTTT. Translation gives CASSLANQPQHF.

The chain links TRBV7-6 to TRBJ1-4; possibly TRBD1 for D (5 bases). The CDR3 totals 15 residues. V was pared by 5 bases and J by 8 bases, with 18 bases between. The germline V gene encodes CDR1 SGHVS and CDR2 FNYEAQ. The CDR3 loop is CASSPTGTATEKLFF. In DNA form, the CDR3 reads TGTGCCAGCAGCCCGACCGGGACGGCTACCGAAAAACTGTTTTTT.

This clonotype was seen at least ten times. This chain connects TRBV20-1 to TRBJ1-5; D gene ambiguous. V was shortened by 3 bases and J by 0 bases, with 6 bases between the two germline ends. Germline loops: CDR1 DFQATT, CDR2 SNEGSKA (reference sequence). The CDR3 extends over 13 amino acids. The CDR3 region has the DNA TGCAGTGCTAGGATGTATAGCAATCAGCCCCAGCATTTT. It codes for CSARMYSNQPQHF.

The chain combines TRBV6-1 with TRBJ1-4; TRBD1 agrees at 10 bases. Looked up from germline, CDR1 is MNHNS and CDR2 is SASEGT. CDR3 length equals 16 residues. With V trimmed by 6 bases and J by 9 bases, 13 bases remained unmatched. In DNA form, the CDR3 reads TGTGCCAGCAGCGCGGCGGGGGACAGGGGATATAAAAAACTGTTTTTT. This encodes CASSAAGDRGYKKLFF.

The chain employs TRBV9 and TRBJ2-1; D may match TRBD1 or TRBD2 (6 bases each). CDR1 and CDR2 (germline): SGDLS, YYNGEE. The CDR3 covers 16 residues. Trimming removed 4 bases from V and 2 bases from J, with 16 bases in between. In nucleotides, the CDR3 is TGTGCCAGCAGCCCGGAGGGGGTTAGCCCCTACAATGAGCAGTTCTTC. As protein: CASSPEGVSPYNEQFF.

In DNA, the CDR3 is TGTGCCAGCAGTCTCACAGGAAACGAGCAGTACGTC. Residues: CASSLTGNEQYV. This chain joins TRBV6-2 or TRBV6-3 and TRBJ2-7; a weak D match, TRBD1 (5 bases). The CDR3 loop spans 12 amino acids. Trimming removed 5 bases at V and 5 bases at J, with 10 bases between. CDR1 and CDR2 from the germline V gene are MNHEY and SVGEGT.

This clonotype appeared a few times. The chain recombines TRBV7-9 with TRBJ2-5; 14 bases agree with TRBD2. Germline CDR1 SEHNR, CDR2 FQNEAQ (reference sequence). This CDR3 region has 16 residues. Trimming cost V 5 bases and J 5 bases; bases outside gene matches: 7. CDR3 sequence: CASSPRLAGGLETQYF. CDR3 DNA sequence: TGTGCCAGCAGCCCTCGACTAGCGGGGGGGCTTGAGACCCAGTACTTC.

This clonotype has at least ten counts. CDR3 loop: CSATSTVYNEQFF. In DNA form, the CDR3 reads TGCAGTGCTACCTCGACAGTATACAATGAGCAGTTCTTC. The V and J genes are TRBV20-1 and TRBJ2-1; the D gene is possibly TRBD1 (5 bases). CDR1 is DFQATT, CDR2 SNEGSKA, per germline (reference sequence). Trimming left V 4 bases short and J 4 bases short, with 11 bases between. This CDR3 has 13 amino acids.

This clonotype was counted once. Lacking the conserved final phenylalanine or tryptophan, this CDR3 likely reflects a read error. The CDR3 reads CASSLLNTEAFC. CDR3 in DNA: TGTGCCAGCTCTCTTCTGAACACTGAAGCTTTCTGT. The J gene is TRBJ1-1, the V gene TRBV18; D gene ambiguous. There are 12 residues in the CDR3. V dropped 6 bases and J dropped 0 bases, with 5 bases sitting between them. Germline CDR1 is KGHSH and CDR2 is LQKENI.

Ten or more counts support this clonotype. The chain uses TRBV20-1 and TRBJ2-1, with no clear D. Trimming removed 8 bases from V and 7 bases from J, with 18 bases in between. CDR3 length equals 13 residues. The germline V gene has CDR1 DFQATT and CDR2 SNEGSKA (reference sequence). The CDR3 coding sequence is TGCAGTTCCGAACACACTTATTATAATGAGCAGTTCTTC. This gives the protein CSSEHTYYNEQFF.

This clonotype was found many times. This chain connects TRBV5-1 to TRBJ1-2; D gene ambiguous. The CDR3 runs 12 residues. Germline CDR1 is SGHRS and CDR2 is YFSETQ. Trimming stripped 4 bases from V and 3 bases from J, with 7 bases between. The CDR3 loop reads CASSPGHYGYTF. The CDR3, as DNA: TGCGCCAGCAGCCCCGGACACTATGGCTACACCTTC.

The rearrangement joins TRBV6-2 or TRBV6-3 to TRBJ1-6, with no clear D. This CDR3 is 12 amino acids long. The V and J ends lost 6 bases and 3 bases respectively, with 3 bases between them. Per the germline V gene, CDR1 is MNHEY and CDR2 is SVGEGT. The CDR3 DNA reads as TGTGCCAGCAGCCGCTATAATTCACCCCTCCACTTT. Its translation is CASSRYNSPLHF.

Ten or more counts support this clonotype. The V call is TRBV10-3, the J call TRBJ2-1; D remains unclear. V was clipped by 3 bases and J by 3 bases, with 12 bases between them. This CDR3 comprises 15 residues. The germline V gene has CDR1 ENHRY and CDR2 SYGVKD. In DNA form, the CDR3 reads TGTGCCATCAGTGAACCTAGAGGAGTCTACAATGAGCAGTTCTTC. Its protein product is CAISEPRGVYNEQFF.

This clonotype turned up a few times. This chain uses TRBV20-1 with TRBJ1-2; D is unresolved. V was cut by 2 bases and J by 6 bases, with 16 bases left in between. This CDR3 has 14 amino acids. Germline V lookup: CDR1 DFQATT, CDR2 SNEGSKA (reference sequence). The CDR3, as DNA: TGCAGTGCTAGATCTCACTGGGAGGTGGATGGCTACACCTTC. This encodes CSARSHWEVDGYTF.

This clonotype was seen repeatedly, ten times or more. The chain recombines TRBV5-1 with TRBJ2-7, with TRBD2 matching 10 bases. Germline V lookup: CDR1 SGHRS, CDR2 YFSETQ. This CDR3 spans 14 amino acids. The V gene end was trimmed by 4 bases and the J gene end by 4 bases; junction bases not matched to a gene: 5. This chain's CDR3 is CASSLRTSGYEQYF. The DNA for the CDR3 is TGCGCCAGCAGCCTGAGGACTAGCGGTTACGAGCAGTACTTC.

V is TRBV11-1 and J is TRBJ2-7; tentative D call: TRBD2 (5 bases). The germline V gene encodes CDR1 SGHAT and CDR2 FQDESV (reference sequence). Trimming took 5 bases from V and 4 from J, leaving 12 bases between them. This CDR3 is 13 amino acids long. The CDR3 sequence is CASSQRWRYEQYF. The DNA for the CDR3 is TGTGCCAGCAGCCAAAGGTGGAGGTACGAGCAGTACTTC.

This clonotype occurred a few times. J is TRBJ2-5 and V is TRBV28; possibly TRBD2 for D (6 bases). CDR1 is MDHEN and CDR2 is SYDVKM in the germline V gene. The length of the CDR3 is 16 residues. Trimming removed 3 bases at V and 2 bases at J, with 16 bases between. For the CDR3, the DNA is TGTGCCAGCAGTTTCGGCGGGACTCTCTCACAAGAGACCCAGTACTTC. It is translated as CASSFGGTLSQETQYF.

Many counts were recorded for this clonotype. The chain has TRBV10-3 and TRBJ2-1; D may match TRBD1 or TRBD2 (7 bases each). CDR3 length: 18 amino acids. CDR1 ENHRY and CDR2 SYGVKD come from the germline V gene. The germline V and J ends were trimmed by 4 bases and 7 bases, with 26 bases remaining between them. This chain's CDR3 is CAISGWDSSAGVMNEQFF. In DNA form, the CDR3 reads TGTGCCATCAGTGGATGGGACAGTTCCGCGGGAGTAATGAATGAGCAGTTCTTC.

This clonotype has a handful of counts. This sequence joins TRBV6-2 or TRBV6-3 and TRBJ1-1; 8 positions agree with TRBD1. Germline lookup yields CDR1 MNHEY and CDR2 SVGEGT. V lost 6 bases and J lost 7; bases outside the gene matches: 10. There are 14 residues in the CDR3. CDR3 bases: TGTGCCAGCAGCCGCGGGACAGGCCTCCGTGAAGCTTTCTTT. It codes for CASSRGTGLREAFF.

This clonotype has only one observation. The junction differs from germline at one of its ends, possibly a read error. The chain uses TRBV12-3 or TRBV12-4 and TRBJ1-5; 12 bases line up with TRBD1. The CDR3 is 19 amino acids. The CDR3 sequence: CAISSTLGTGGLNNQPQHF. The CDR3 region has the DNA TGTGCCATCAGTTCTACGTTAGGGACAGGGGGCCTAAATAATCAGCCCCAGCATTTT.

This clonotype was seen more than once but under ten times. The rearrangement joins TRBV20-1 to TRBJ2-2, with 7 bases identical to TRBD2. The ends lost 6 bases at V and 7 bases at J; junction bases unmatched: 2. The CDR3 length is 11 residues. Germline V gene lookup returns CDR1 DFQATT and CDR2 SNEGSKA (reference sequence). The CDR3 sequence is CSAKRGGELFF. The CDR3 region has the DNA TGCAGTGCCAAGCGGGGCGGGGAGCTGTTTTTT.

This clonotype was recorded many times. CDR3: CASSLEGGDYGYTF. CDR3 coding DNA: TGTGCCAGCAGTTTGGAGGGCGGCGACTATGGCTACACCTTC. The chain links TRBV28 to TRBJ1-2; D is unresolved. CDR1 is MDHEN, CDR2 SYDVKM, per germline. Trimming shortened V by 3 bases and J by 3 bases, and 11 bases separated the two germline ends. CDR3 length: 14 amino acids.

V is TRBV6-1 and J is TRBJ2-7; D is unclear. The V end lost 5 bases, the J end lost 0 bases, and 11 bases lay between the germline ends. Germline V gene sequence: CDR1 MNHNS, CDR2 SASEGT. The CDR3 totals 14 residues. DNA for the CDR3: TGTGCCAGCAGTCCACGGATCAGCTCCTACGAGCAGTACTTC. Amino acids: CASSPRISSYEQYF.

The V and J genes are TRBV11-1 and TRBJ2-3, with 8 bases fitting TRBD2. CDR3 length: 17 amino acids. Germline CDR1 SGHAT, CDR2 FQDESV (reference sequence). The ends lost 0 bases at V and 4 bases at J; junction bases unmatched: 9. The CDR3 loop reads CASSLARWREVPDTQYF. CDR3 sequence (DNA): TGTGCCAGCAGCTTAGCGCGATGGCGGGAGGTTCCAGATACGCAGTATTTT.

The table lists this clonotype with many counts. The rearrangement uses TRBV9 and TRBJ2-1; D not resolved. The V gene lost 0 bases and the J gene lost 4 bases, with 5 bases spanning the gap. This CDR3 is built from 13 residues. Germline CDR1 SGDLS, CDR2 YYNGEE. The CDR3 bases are TGTGCCAGCAGCGTAGGAGTATACAATGAGCAGTTCTTC. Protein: CASSVGVYNEQFF.

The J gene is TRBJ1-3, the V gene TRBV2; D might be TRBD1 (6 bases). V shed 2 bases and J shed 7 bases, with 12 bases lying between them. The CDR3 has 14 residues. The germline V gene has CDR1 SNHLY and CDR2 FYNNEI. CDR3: CASSEQGLPNTIYF. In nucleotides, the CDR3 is TGTGCCAGCAGTGAACAGGGGTTGCCGAACACCATATATTTT.

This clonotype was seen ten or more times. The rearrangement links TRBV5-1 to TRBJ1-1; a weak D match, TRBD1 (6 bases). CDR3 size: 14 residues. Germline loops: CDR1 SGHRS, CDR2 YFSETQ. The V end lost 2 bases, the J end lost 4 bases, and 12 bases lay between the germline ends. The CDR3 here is CASSFDRSGTEAFF. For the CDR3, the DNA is TGCGCCAGCAGCTTTGACAGGTCGGGCACTGAAGCTTTCTTT.